These 7 T cell receptor beta chains originate from one sample sequenced in a study of technical replicates of blood from four donors listed by TCRdb under 2017. Library method: the immunoSEQ multiplex PCR assay. TCRdb mirrors the immuneACCESS table, restricted to in-frame sequences. Some clones are absent from its copies; in checked studies, under half trace to an unresolved V gene, and the reason for the others is unknown. Counted in this sample were around 83,000 clones; around 94% of them appeared once. The ten largest account for about 0.39% of the sample. The specimen sequenced was T cells isolated from PBMCs. Every receptor here comes from a human donor in good health.

This clone was seen repeatedly, ten times or more. The chain combines TRBV4-1 with TRBJ1-2; D is possibly TRBD1 (5 bases). CDR3 size: 18 residues. The V gene lost 1 base and the J gene lost 0 bases, with 18 bases spanning the gap. Germline CDR1 MGHRA, CDR2 YSYEKL. CDR3 in DNA: TGCGCCAGCAGCCAAGGTATCCGACTGACAGACACTAACTATGGCTACACCTTC. Translating it yields CASSQGIRLTDTNYGYTF.

The CDR3 sequence is CASSQGQRDEQFF. The CDR3 DNA follows: TGTGCCAGCAGCCAAGGACAGCGAGATGAGCAGTTCTTC. The J gene is TRBJ2-1, the V gene TRBV4-2, with a tentative D call TRBD1 (5 bases). Germline V gives CDR1 LGHNA, CDR2 YNFKEQ. This CDR3 has 13 residues. The V end lost 1 base, the J end lost 8 bases, and 9 bases lay between the germline ends.

The chain has TRBV5-4 and TRBJ2-7, with D unresolved. The V and J ends lost 0 bases and 5 bases respectively, with 3 bases between them. CDR3 size: 11 residues. The germline CDR1 and CDR2 sequences are SGHNT and YYREEE (reference sequence). CDR3 sequence: CASSLANEQYF. The CDR3 DNA is TGTGCCAGCAGCTTGGCCAACGAGCAGTACTTC. The full variable domain, rest sourced from reference TRBV5-4 and TRBJ2-7, is ETGVTQSPTHLIKTRGQQVTLRCSSQSGHNTVSWYQQALGQGPQFIFQYYREEENGRGNFPPRFSGLQFPNYSSELNVNALELDDSALYLCASSLANEQYFGPGTRLTVT.

The rearrangement joins TRBV29-1 to TRBJ2-1; D uncertain. The germline gives CDR1 SQVTM, CDR2 ANQGSEA. The CDR3 extends over 12 amino acids. Trimming left V 1 base short and J 4 bases short, with 5 bases between. In DNA form, the CDR3 reads TGCAGCGTTGAAGTGACTTACAATGAGCAGTTCTTC. Translation: CSVEVTYNEQFF.

V usage is TRBV6-1 and J usage is TRBJ1-2; D possibly corresponds to TRBD1 (6 bases). From germline, CDR1 is MNHNS and CDR2 SASEGT. V lost 5 bases and J lost 6, with 13 bases in between. CDR3 length: 13 amino acids. Here the CDR3 reads CASSWDNLNGYTF. For the CDR3, the DNA is TGTGCCAGCAGTTGGGACAATTTAAATGGCTACACCTTC.

Note on this clone: At one end, the junction sequence differs from germline, possibly due to a read error. The genes are TRBV7-9 and TRBJ2-4, with TRBD2 identical over 13 bases. The germline CDR1 and CDR2 sequences are SEHNR and FQNEAQ (reference sequence). The CDR3 runs to 11 residues. CDR3 region: CASSSGGLAGF. The CDR3 coding sequence is TGTGCCAGCAGCTCCGGGGGACTAGCGGGATTC.

This rearrangement joins TRBV9 to TRBJ2-2; D not certain. This CDR3 has 13 amino acids. V lost 4 bases, J lost 3 bases, and 7 bases lay in between. Germline CDR1 is SGDLS and CDR2 is YYNGEE. The chain's CDR3 is CASSSTYTGELFF. CDR3 nucleotide sequence: TGTGCCAGCAGCTCAACTTACACCGGGGAGCTGTTTTTT.